The 18 T cell receptor beta chains listed next were all sequenced from one sample in a study of regulatory T cells in long-lasting Graves disease. Sample time point: newly diagnosed GD, antithyroid drugs for less than 3 months. PBMC RNA was the source of the TCR library. Building the TCR beta libraries relied on iRepertoire HTBI primers, and CDR3 regions underwent Arm-PCR. TCRdb itself ran the multiplex PCR reads through MiXCR, one entry per CDR3 protein. Of around 450,000 distinct CDR3 sequences in the sample, more than 12% were seen once. Separately, the same data were catalogued under a study of T cells in Graves' hyperthyroidism and ophthalmopathy.

This material consisted of peripheral blood mononuclear cells (PBMCs), taken at new diagnosis, from a patient treated with antithyroid drugs. These receptors originate from a woman aged 30 to 39 with Graves disease.

This clonotype came up many times. V gene TRBV7-8 combines with J gene TRBJ2-1; 12 bases align to TRBD2. With 5 bases clipped from V and 4 bases from J, the junction kept 3 bases outside the gene matches. The germline gives CDR1 SGHVS, CDR2 FQNEAQ. There are 15 residues in the CDR3. CDR3 sequence reads: CASSQTSGSYNEQFF. CDR3 in DNA: TGTGCCAGCAGCCAGACTAGCGGGAGTTACAATGAGCAGTTCTTC. Full variable domain (outside the CDR3, taken from reference TRBV7-8 and TRBJ2-1): GAGVSQSPRYKVAKRGQDVALRCDPISGHVSLFWYQQALGQGPEFLTYFQNEAQLDKSGLPSDRFFAERPEGSVSTLKIQRTQQEDSAVYLCASSQTSGSYNEQFFGPGTRLTVL.

This clonotype was seen ten or more times. The chain uses TRBV12-3 or TRBV12-4 and TRBJ2-7; unclear D gene. This CDR3 contains 11 residues. Trimming removed 3 bases at V and 6 bases at J, with 6 bases between. CDR3 in DNA: TGTGCCAGCAGTTTCTCTGGCGAGCAGTACTTC. This encodes CASSFSGEQYF.

In this sample, this clonotype turned up many times. This chain links TRBV2 with TRBJ2-7, with D unresolved. Trimming took off 7 bases at V and 2 bases at J, with 18 bases between the two ends. CDR1 and CDR2 (germline): SNHLY, FYNNEI. This CDR3 is built from 15 residues. This CDR3 reads CASTPSWGQTYEQYF. CDR3 nucleotide sequence: TGTGCCAGCACCCCCTCCTGGGGTCAGACCTACGAGCAGTACTTC.

This clonotype was recorded once. This rearrangement joins TRBV7-2 to TRBJ1-6; D is unclear. There are 14 residues in the CDR3. Per the germline V gene, CDR1 is SGHTA and CDR2 is FQGNSA. V lost 2 bases to trimming and J lost 8 bases, with 10 bases between them. Here the CDR3 DNA reads TGTGCCAGCAGCTTATTTACAGTGGATTCACCCCTCCACTTT. Translating it yields CASSLFTVDSPLHF.

There are many counts of this clonotype. The gene calls are TRBV6-1 and TRBJ2-3; perhaps TRBD1 as D (6 bases). This CDR3 spans 15 amino acids. The ends were cut back, 3 bases at V and 3 bases at J, with 13 bases in the middle. CDR1 MNHNS and CDR2 SASEGT come from the germline V gene. CDR3 sequence (DNA): TGTGCCAGCAGTGATCAGGACAGAGGAACAGATACGCAGTATTTT. Translation gives CASSDQDRGTDTQYF.

This clonotype was found a few times. This chain links TRBV12-5 with TRBJ2-3, with TRBD1 identical over 10 bases. V was pared by 7 bases and J by 5 bases, with 6 bases of the junction left unmatched. Germline CDR1 and CDR2: LGHNT and FRNRAP. The CDR3 is 14 residues long. CDR3 region: CASVRTGGVDTQYF. The CDR3, as DNA: TGTGCTAGTGTTCGGACAGGGGGTGTAGATACGCAGTATTTT.

This clonotype has at least ten counts. The CDR3 region has the DNA TGCGCCAGCAGCCTTCAGACGGGCGAGCAGTACTTC. It is translated as CASSLQTGEQYF. The chain combines TRBV5-1 with TRBJ2-7; D not resolved. The CDR3 length is 12 residues. Germline V lookup: CDR1 SGHRS, CDR2 YFSETQ. The V end lost 4 bases, the J end lost 6 bases, and 11 bases lay between the germline ends.

This clonotype appeared many times. The chain recombines TRBV12-3 or TRBV12-4 with TRBJ1-1; D not resolved. This CDR3 is 13 amino acids long. V was pared by 5 bases and J by 1 base, with 8 bases between. The CDR3: CASSRAGNTEAFF. The CDR3 nucleotides are TGTGCCAGCAGTAGGGCAGGGAACACTGAAGCTTTCTTT.

This clonotype was observed many times. V and J are TRBV27 and TRBJ2-3; weak D call: TRBD1 (6 bases). Deletions cut 3 bases from V and 3 bases from J, with 19 bases between. The CDR3 spans 17 residues. Germline values: CDR1 MNHEY, CDR2 SMNVEV (reference sequence). The chain's CDR3 is CASSFLSDRQGTDTQYF. The DNA for the CDR3 is TGTGCCAGCAGTTTCCTCTCTGACAGGCAGGGGACAGATACGCAGTATTTT.

The CDR3 DNA sequence: TGTGCCAGCAGCCGGTTGACTAGCGGGAAAGGGACCCAGTACTTC. This codes for CASSRLTSGKGTQYF. The V gene is TRBV7-9, the J gene TRBJ2-5; 11 bases agree with TRBD2. The V segment lost 5 bases and the J segment 7 bases; nucleotides outside the gene matches: 9. CDR1 and CDR2 from the germline V gene are SEHNR and FQNEAQ (reference sequence). The CDR3 has 15 amino acids.

This clonotype has just a few counts. J is TRBJ2-7 and V is TRBV4-2, with 9 positions matching TRBD2. Germline lookup yields CDR1 LGHNA and CDR2 YNFKEQ. The CDR3 covers 15 residues. With V trimmed by 6 bases and J by 1 base, 7 bases remained unmatched. The chain's CDR3 is CASRDSGSQSYEQYF. For the CDR3, the DNA is TGTGCCAGCAGGGATAGCGGGAGTCAATCCTACGAGCAGTACTTC.

This clonotype has just a few counts. This rearrangement joins TRBV29-1 to TRBJ2-3; no reliable D call. With 4 bases removed from V and 1 base from J, the gap between germline ends came to 12 bases. Looked up from germline, CDR1 is SQVTM and CDR2 is ANQGSEA. The CDR3 has 14 amino acids. The DNA for the CDR3 is TGCAGCGTTGGGGCCTCCGCAGGCACAGATACGCAGTATTTT. Protein sequence: CSVGASAGTDTQYF.

This clonotype was picked up many times. The chain recombines TRBV6-9 with TRBJ2-7; no firm D call. Deletions cut 4 bases from V and 2 bases from J, with 9 bases between. From germline, CDR1 is MNHGY and CDR2 SVAAGI. The CDR3 has 13 amino acids. This chain's CDR3 is CASSSQKAYEQYF. The CDR3 DNA sequence: TGTGCCAGCAGTTCTCAAAAAGCCTACGAGCAGTACTTC.

This clonotype was picked up many times. The chain combines TRBV7-9 with TRBJ1-1; possible D gene TRBD1, 6 bases. The CDR3 sequence is 14 residues long. From germline, CDR1 is SEHNR and CDR2 FQNEAQ (reference sequence). Trimming stripped 6 bases from V and 2 bases from J, with 13 bases between. DNA of the CDR3: TGTGCCAGCAGTCTGGGGGGGGCTAACACTGAAGCTTTCTTT. This gives the protein CASSLGGANTEAFF.

This clonotype appeared many times. The gene calls are TRBV9 and TRBJ1-1; D gene ambiguous. This CDR3 has 14 residues. Deletions cut 0 bases from V and 3 bases from J, with 9 bases between. In germline, CDR1 is SGDLS, CDR2 YYNGEE. The CDR3, as DNA: TGTGCCAGCAGCGTAGTCGATGGAGACACTGAAGCTTTCTTT. Protein: CASSVVDGDTEAFF.

This clonotype was seen at least ten times. The chain combines TRBV2 with TRBJ1-1, with D perhaps matching TRBD1 (5 bases). Trimming took off 6 bases at V and 4 bases at J, with 12 bases between the two ends. Germline V gives CDR1 SNHLY, CDR2 FYNNEI. The CDR3 is 13 amino acids. This CDR3 is CASRRAGITEAFF. The CDR3 nucleotides read TGTGCCAGCAGGAGGGCAGGGATCACTGAAGCTTTCTTT.

The table lists this clonotype with many counts. The rearrangement uses TRBV2 and TRBJ2-1; 12 nucleotides agree with TRBD2. The CDR3 sequence is 17 residues long. V shed 2 bases, J shed 8 bases, and the junction held 10 bases outside the gene matches. Per germline, CDR1 SNHLY and CDR2 FYNNEI. The CDR3 nucleotides are TGTGCCAGCAGTGAAAGGGGACTAGCGGGCGGCGGGCATGAGCAGTTCTTC. Its translation is CASSERGLAGGGHEQFF.

This clonotype was counted at least ten times. The genes are TRBV20-1 and TRBJ2-7, with TRBD2 matching over 8 bases. Germline trimming cut 3 bases from V and 7 bases from J; bases unmatched to any gene: 8. Looked up from germline, CDR1 is DFQATT and CDR2 is SNEGSKA (reference sequence). The CDR3 consists of 13 residues. CDR3 nucleotides: TGCAGTGCTAGCGGGAGGGCCGAGTGGGAGCAGTACTTC. Translation gives CSASGRAEWEQYF.